This T cell receptor (beta chain) was captured by sequencing in a study of blood T cells in healthy people across ages. The wider study: Per two T cells, template switching captured roughly one barcoded beta molecule.

This clonotype was seen repeatedly, ten times or more. Primers used in a second PCR of about 7 to 12 cycles were a sample-barcoded 5' primer and a J-beta primer mix. TCRdb recomputed calls from the 5' RACE reads with MiXCR, one row per CDR3 protein. The top ten hold 17% of the sample, which has more than 800,000 distinct CDR3 sequences, under 30% seen once. This CDR3 contains 13 residues. Between the trimmed V and J ends, which lost 2 bases and 1 base, there was a span of 3 bases. Germline values: CDR1 SGHRS, CDR2 YFSETQ. The chain links TRBV5-1 to TRBJ2-2; no firm D call. The origin of this receptor is a woman of 80 years or more in good health. The sample comprised blood. CDR3 in DNA: TGCGCCAGCAGCTTTGAGAACACCGGGGAGCTGTTTTTT. Protein product: CASSFENTGELFF. Full variable domain (remainder filled in from reference TRBV5-1 and TRBJ2-2): KAGVTQTPRYLIKTRGQQVTLSCSPISGHRSVSWYQQTPGQGLQFLFEYFSETQRNKGNFPGRFSGRQFSNSRSEMNVSTLELGDSALYLCASSFENTGELFFGEGSRLTVL.